Following are 8 T cell receptor beta chains from one sample sequenced in a study of lymphopenia after photon versus proton radiotherapy. Profiled with immunoSEQ multiplex PCR; TCRdb holds only in-frame clones, not every one. This table holds about 42,000 clones, about 83% found once. The sample here was peripheral blood, taken from a patient treated with proton-based radiotherapy. The receptors originated from a woman between 70 and 85 years old with pancreatic cancer.

The chain is built from TRBV7-2 and TRBJ2-7; TRBD2 is a possible D gene (5 bases). This CDR3 is built from 14 residues. V lost 1 base and J 8 bases, leaving 15 bases between the germline ends. CDR1 SGHTA and CDR2 FQGNSA come from the germline V gene. CDR3 nucleotides: TGTGCCAGCAGCTTAGAACTGATCCGGGGAAAGCAGTACTTC. Translating it yields CASSLELIRGKQYF.

The V gene is TRBV7-3, the J gene TRBJ2-7, with 7 positions matching TRBD2. The germline V gene encodes CDR1 SGHTA and CDR2 FQGTGA. CDR3 size: 15 residues. The J segment lost 4 bases and the V segment lost 2 bases, leaving 8 bases of the junction unmatched. CDR3 coding DNA: TGTGCCAGCAGCTTAGTCACTAGCGAGAATTACGAGCAGTACTTC. This sequence encodes CASSLVTSENYEQYF.

The chain employs TRBV4-3 and TRBJ2-2; D perhaps matches TRBD1 (5 bases). The CDR3 contains 15 residues. V was trimmed by 4 bases and J by 10 bases, leaving 19 bases between them. Germline values: CDR1 LGHNA, CDR2 YSLEER. CDR3 sequence: CASSPEVAGIMELFF. The CDR3 DNA sequence: TGCGCCAGCAGCCCTGAGGTGGCAGGGATAATGGAGCTGTTTTTT.

The gene calls are TRBV5-6 and TRBJ1-1; unclear D gene. This CDR3 has 12 amino acids. CDR1 SGHDT and CDR2 YYEEEE come from the germline V gene. Trimming shortened V by 2 bases and J by 7 bases, and 9 bases separated the two germline ends. CDR3 sequence: CASSFRWGEAFF. The CDR3 DNA follows: TGTGCCAGCAGCTTCCGCTGGGGTGAAGCTTTCTTT.

The chain has TRBV2 and TRBJ2-1; D perhaps matches TRBD2 (5 bases). The CDR3 contains 10 residues. V shed 8 bases and J shed 6 bases, with 5 bases lying between them. Germline CDR1 is SNHLY and CDR2 is FYNNEI. The DNA for the CDR3 is TGTGCCAGCGGACTCAATGAGCAGTTCTTC. It translates to CASGLNEQFF.

This chain links TRBV5-5 with TRBJ2-7; TRBD1 or TRBD2 may be the D gene (5 bases each). The CDR3 contains 13 residues. V was trimmed by 5 bases and J by 3 bases, leaving 12 bases between them. Per the germline V gene, CDR1 is SGHKS and CDR2 is YYEKEE (reference sequence). The CDR3 protein is CASRAWGSYEQYF. The DNA for the CDR3 is TGTGCCAGCAGGGCGTGGGGGAGCTACGAGCAGTACTTC.

This clone has more than one count but fewer than ten. The chain is built from TRBV19 and TRBJ1-2; D gene unclear. CDR1 and CDR2 (germline): LNHDA, SQIVND (reference sequence). The CDR3 loop spans 13 amino acids. Trimming pared 0 bases from V and 7 bases from J, leaving 9 bases between. The CDR3, as DNA: TGTGCCAGTAGTATAGATCGGCATGGTGGCTACACCTTC. Translation: CASSIDRHGGYTF.

The chain joins TRBV28 to TRBJ1-1; 8 positions agree with TRBD1. Germline lookup yields CDR1 MDHEN and CDR2 SYDVKM. This CDR3 comprises 13 residues. Germline trimming cut 7 bases from V and 7 bases from J; bases unmatched to any gene: 8. The CDR3 region is CASTRTGRFEAFF. For the CDR3, the DNA is TGTGCCAGCACCCGGACAGGGAGATTTGAAGCTTTCTTT.